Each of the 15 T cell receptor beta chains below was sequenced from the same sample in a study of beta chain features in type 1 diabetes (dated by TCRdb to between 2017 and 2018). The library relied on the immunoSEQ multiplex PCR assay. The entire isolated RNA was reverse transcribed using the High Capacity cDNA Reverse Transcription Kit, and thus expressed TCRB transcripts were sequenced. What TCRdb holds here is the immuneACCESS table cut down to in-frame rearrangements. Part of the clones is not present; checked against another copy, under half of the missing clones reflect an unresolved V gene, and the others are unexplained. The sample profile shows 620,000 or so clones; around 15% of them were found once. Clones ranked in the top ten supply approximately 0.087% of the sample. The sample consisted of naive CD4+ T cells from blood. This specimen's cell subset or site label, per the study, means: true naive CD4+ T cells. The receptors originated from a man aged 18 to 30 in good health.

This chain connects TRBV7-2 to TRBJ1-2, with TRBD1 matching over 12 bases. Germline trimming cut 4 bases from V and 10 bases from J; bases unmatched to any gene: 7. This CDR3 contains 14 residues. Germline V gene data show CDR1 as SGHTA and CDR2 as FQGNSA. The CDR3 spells CASSWDRGLGVYTF. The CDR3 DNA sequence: TGTGCCAGCAGCTGGGACAGGGGGCTCGGCGTCTACACCTTC. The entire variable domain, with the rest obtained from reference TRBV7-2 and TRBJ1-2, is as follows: GAGVSQSPSNKVTEKGKDVELRCDPISGHTALYWYRQSLGQGLEFLIYFQGNSAPDKSGLPSDRFSAERTGGSVSTLTIQRTQQEDSAVYLCASSWDRGLGVYTFGSGTRLTVV.

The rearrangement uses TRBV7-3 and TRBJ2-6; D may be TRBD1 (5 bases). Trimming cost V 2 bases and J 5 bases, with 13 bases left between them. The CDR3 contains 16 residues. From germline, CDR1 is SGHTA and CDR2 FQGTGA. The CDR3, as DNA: TGTGCCAGCAGCTTAGATCAGGGCGTTAGGGCCAACGTCCTGACTTTC. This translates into CASSLDQGVRANVLTF.

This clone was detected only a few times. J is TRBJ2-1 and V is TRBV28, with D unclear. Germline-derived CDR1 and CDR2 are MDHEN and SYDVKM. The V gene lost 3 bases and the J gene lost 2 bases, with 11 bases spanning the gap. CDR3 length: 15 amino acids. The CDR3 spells CASSLAGRTYNEQFF. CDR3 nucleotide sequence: TGTGCCAGCAGTTTGGCCGGTAGGACCTACAATGAGCAGTTCTTC.

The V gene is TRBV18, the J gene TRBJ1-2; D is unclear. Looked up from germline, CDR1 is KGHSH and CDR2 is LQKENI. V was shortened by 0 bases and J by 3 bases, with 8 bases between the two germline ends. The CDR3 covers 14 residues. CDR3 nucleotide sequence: TGTGCCAGCTCACCACCGTATGCGTACTATGGCTACACCTTC. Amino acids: CASSPPYAYYGYTF.

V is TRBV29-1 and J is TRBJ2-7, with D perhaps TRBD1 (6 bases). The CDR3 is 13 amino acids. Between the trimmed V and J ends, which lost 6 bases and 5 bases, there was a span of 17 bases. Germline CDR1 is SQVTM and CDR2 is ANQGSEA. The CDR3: CSVDEQGRDEQYF. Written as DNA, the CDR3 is TGCAGCGTGGACGAACAGGGAAGAGACGAGCAGTACTTC.

The CDR3, as DNA: TGTGCCAGCAGCCGGACAGGGGGCGCCGCCAATCAGCCCCAGCATTTT. Translated: CASSRTGGAANQPQHF. The V call is TRBV7-2, the J call TRBJ1-5; TRBD1 aligns across 11 bases. Trimming at V came to 5 bases and at J to 3 bases, leaving 6 bases not matched to a gene. In germline, CDR1 is SGHTA, CDR2 FQGNSA. There are 16 residues in the CDR3. The entire variable domain, with the rest obtained from reference TRBV7-2 and TRBJ1-5, is as follows: GAGVSQSPSNKVTEKGKDVELRCDPISGHTALYWYRQSLGQGLEFLIYFQGNSAPDKSGLPSDRFSAERTGGSVSTLTIQRTQQEDSAVYLCASSRTGGAANQPQHFGDGTRLSIL.

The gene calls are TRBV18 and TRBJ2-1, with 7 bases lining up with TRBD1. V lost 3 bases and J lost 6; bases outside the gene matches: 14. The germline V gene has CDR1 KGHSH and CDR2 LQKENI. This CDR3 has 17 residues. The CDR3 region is CASSPTRQGRIGNEQFF. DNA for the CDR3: TGTGCCAGCTCACCGACTCGACAGGGACGTATAGGCAATGAGCAGTTCTTC. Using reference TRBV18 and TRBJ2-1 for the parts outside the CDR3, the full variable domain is NAGVMQNPRHLVRRRGQEARLRCSPMKGHSHVYWYRQLPEEGLKFMVYLQKENIIDESGMPKERFSAEFPKEGPSILRIQQVVRGDSAAYFCASSPTRQGRIGNEQFFGPGTRLTVL.

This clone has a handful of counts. This CDR3 reads CASSAGTGVGYEQYF. DNA for the CDR3: TGTGCCAGCAGCGCCGGGACAGGCGTCGGCTACGAGCAGTACTTC. V usage is TRBV9 and J usage is TRBJ2-7, with 8 bases fitting TRBD1. CDR1 SGDLS and CDR2 YYNGEE come from the germline V gene. This CDR3 region has 15 residues. V shed 3 bases, J shed 3 bases, and the junction held 8 bases outside the gene matches.

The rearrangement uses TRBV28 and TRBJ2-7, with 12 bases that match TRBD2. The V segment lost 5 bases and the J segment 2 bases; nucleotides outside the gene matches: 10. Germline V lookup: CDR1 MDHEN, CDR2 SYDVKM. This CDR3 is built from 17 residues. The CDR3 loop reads CASSHRLAGAVTYEQYF. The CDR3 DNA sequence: TGTGCCAGCAGTCACCGACTAGCGGGAGCGGTCACCTACGAGCAGTACTTC.

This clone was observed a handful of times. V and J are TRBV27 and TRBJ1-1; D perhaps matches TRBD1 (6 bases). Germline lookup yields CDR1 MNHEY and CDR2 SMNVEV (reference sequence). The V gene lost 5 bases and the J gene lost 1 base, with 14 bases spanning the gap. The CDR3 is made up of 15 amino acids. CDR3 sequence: CASSPDRSWNTEAFF. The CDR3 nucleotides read TGTGCCAGCAGTCCTGACAGGTCCTGGAACACTGAAGCTTTCTTT.

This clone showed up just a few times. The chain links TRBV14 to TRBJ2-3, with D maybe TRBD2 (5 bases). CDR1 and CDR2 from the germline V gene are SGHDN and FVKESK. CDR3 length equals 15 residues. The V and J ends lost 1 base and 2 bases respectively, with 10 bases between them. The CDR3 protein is CASSQGTGITDTQYF. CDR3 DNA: TGTGCCAGCAGCCAAGGCACCGGGATCACAGATACGCAGTATTTT.

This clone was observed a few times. CDR3 sequence reads: CASSPEGGINYGYTF. The CDR3 region has the DNA TGTGCCAGCAGTCCGGAGGGCGGGATTAACTATGGCTACACCTTC. The genes are TRBV2 and TRBJ1-2; D not resolved. V shed 5 bases and J shed 1 base, with 14 bases lying between them. The CDR3 sequence is 15 residues long. Germline CDR1 reads SNHLY; CDR2 reads FYNNEI.

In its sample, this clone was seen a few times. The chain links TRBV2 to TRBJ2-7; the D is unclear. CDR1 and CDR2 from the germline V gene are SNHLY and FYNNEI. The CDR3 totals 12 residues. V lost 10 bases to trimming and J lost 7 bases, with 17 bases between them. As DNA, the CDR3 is TGTGCCACCCGGGCCCTGCTGGGGGAGCAGTACTTC. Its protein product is CATRALLGEQYF.

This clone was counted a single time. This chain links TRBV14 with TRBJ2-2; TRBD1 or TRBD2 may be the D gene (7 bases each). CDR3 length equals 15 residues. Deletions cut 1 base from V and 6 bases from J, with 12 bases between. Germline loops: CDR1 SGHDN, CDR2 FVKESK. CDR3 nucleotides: TGTGCCAGCAGCCAAGTGACAGGGAGGGCCGGGGAGCTGTTTTTT. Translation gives CASSQVTGRAGELFF.

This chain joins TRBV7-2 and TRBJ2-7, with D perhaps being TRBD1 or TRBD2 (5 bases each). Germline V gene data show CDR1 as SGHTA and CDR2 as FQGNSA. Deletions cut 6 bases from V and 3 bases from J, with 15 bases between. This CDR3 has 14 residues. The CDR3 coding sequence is TGTGCCAGCAGGGGCCGGGACCGGATCTACGAGCAGTACTTC. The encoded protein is CASRGRDRIYEQYF.